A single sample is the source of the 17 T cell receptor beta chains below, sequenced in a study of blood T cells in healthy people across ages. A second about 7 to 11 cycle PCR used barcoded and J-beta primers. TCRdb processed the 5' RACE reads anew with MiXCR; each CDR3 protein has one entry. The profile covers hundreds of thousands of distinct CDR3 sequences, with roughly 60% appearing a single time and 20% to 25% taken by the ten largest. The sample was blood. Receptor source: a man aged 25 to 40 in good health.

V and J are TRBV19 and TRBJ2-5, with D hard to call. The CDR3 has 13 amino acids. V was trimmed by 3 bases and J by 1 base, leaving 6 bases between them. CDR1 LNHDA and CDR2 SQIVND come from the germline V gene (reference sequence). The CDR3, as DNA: TGTGCCAGTAGTATTGCGGTCCAAGAGACCCAGTACTTC. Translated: CASSIAVQETQYF.

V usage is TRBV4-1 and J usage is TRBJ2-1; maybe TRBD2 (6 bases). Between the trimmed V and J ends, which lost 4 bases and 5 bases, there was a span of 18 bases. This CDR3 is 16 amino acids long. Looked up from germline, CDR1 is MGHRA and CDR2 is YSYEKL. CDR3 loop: CASSPSGGWGNNEQFF. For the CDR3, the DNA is TGCGCCAGCAGCCCCAGTGGGGGGTGGGGAAACAATGAGCAGTTCTTC.

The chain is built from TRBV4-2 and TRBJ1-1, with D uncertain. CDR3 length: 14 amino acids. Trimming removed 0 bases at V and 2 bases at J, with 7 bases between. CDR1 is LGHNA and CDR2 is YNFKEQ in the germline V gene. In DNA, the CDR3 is TGTGCCAGCAGCCAAGACTCAGGAAACACTGAAGCTTTCTTT. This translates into CASSQDSGNTEAFF.

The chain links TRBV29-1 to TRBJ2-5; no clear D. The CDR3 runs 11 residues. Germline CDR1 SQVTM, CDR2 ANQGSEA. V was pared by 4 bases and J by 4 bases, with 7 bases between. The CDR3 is CSVVVGETQYF. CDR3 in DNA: TGCAGCGTTGTAGTTGGAGAGACCCAGTACTTC.

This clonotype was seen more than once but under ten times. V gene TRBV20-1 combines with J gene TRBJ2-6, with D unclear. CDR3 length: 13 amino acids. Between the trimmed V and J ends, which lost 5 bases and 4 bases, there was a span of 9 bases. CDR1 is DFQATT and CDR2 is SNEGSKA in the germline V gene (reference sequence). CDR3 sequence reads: CSAQVSGANVLTF. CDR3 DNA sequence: TGCAGTGCTCAGGTGTCCGGGGCCAACGTCCTGACTTTC.

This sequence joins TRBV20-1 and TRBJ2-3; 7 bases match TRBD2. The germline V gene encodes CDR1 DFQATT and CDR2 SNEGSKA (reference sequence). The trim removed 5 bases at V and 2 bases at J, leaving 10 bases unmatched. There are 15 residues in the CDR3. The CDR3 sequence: CSAPWTRIPTDTQYF. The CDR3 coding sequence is TGCAGTGCTCCTTGGACTAGAATCCCCACAGATACGCAGTATTTT.

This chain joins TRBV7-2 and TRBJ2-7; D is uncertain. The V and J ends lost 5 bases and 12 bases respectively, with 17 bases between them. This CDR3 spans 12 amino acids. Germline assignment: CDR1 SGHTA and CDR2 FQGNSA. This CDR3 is CASSPPGARRYF. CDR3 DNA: TGTGCCAGCAGCCCGCCGGGCGCTAGGCGGTACTTC.

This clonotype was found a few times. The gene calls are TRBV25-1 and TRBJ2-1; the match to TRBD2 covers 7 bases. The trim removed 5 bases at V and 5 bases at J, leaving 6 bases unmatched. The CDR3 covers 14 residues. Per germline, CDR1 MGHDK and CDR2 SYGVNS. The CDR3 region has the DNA TGTGCCAGCAGTAAGACTAGCACCCACAATGAGCAGTTCTTC. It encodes CASSKTSTHNEQFF.

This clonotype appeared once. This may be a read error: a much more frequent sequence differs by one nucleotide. For the CDR3, the DNA is TGTACCAGCAGCGTAACCGATCGACCAGATACGCAGTATTTT. This codes for CTSSVTDRPDTQYF. V is TRBV4-2 and J is TRBJ2-3; D not certain. CDR1 is LGHNA, CDR2 YNFKEQ, per germline. The CDR3 consists of 14 residues.

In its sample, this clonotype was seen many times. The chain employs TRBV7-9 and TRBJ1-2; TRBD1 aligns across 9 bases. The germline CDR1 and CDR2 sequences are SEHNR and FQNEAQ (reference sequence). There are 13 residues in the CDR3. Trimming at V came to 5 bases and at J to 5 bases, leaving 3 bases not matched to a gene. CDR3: CASSATGGYGYTF. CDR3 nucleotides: TGTGCCAGCAGCGCGACAGGGGGTTATGGCTACACCTTC.

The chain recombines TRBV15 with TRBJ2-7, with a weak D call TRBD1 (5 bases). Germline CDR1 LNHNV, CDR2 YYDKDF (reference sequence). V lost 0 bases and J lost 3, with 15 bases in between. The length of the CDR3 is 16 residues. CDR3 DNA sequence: TGTGCCACCAGCAGAGATAGGGCCAGGGCTAACTACGAGCAGTACTTC. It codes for CATSRDRARANYEQYF. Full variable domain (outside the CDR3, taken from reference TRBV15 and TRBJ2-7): DAMVIQNPRYQVTQFGKPVTLSCSQTLNHNVMYWYQQKSSQAPKLLFHYYDKDFNNEADTPDNFQSRRPNTSFCFLDIRSPGLGDTAMYLCATSRDRARANYEQYFGPGTRLTVT.

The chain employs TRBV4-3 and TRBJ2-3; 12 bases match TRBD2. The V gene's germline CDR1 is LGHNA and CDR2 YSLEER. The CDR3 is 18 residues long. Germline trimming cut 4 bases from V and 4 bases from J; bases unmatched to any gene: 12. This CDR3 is CASSPKTSGSPEADTQYF. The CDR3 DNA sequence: TGCGCCAGCAGCCCTAAGACTAGCGGGAGCCCCGAGGCAGATACGCAGTATTTT.

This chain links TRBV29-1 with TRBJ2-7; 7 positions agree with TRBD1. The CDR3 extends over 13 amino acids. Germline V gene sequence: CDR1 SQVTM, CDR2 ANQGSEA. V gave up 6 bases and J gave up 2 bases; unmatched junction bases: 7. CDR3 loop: CSVRQGPTYEQYF. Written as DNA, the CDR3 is TGCAGCGTCAGACAGGGACCCACCTACGAGCAGTACTTC.

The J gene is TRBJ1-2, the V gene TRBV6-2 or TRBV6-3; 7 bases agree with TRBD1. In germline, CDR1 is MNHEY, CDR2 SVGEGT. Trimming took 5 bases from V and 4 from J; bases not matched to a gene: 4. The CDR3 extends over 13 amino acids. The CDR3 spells CASSRRDSYGYTF. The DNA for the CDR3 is TGTGCCAGCAGTCGCCGGGACAGCTATGGCTACACCTTC.

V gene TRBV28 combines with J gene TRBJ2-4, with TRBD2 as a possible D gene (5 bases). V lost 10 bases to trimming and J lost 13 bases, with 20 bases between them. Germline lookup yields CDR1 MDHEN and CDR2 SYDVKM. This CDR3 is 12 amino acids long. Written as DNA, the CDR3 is TGTGCCAACAGACTAAACAGCGATGAGCAGTACTTC. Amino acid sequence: CANRLNSDEQYF.

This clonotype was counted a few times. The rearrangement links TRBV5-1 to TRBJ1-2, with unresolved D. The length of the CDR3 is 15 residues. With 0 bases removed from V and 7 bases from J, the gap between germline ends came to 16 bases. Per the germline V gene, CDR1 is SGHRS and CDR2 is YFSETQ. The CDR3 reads CASSLDRGPVFGYTF. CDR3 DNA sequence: TGCGCCAGCAGCTTGGACAGAGGGCCGGTCTTTGGCTACACCTTC.

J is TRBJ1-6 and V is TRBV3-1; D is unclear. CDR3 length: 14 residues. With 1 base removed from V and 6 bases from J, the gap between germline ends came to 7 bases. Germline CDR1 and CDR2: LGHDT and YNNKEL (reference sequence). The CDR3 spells CASSQGFGNSPLHF. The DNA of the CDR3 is TGTGCCAGCAGCCAAGGTTTCGGTAATTCACCCCTCCACTTT.